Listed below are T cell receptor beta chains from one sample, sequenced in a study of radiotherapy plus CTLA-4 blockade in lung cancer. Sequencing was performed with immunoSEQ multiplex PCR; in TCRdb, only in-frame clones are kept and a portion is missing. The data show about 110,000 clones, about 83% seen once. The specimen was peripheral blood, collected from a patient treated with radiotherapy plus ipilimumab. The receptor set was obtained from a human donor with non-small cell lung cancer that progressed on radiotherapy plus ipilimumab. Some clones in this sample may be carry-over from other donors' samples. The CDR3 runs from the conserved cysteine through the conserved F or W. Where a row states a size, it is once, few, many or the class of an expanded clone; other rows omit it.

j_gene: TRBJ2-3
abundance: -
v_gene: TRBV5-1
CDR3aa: CASSNKADTQYF

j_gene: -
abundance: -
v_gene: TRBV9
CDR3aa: CASSVGGGSHYEQYF

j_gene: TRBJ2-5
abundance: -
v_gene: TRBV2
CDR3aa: CASRVTVSPSVETQYF

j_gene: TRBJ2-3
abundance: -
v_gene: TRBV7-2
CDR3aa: CASSLSVLGTTTQYF

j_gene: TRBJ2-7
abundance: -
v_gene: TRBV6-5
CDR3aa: CASTAGQGVYEQYF

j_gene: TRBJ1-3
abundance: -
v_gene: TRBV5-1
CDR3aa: CASSRTGTGNTIYF

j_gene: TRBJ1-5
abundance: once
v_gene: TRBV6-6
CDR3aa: CASSYLTFNQPQHF

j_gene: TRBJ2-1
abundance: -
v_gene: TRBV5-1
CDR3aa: CASSLGTGDNEQFF

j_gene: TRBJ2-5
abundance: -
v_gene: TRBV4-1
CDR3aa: CASSVMGVGQETQYF

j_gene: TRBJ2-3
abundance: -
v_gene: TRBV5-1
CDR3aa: CASSPRTGEPILTQYF

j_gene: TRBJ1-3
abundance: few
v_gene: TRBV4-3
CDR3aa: CASSQISSGNTIYF

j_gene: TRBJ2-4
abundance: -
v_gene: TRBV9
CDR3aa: CASSSRSDGGPVAKNIQYF

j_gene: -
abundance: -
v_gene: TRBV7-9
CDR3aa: CASSSSIRRGRDSYEQYF

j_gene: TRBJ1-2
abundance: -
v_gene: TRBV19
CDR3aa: CASNEDRVKHYGYTF

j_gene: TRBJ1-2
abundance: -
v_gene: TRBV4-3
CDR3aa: CASSLRTDRYGYTF

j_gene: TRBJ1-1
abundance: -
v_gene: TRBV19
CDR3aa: CASSIAPDRVTEAFF

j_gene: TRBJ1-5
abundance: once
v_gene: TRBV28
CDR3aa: CASSTPSNQPQHF

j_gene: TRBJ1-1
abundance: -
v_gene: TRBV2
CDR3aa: CASSEQGWLTEAFF

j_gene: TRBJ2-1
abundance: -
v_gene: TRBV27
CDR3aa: CASSLWLRDSEIYNEQFF

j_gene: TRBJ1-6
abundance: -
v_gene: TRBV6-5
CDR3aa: CASSYSRVDSPLHF

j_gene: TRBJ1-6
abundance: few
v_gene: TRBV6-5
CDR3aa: CASSYRDNSPLHF

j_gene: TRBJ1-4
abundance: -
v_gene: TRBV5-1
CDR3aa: CASSQDSYRYEKLFF

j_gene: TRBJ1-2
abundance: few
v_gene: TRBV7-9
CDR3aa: CASSDNGYTF